This T cell receptor beta chain is drawn from a study of blood T cell repertoires in COVID-19. Across the whole study: T cells, B-cell-depleted T cells, or PBMCs provided the cDNA or gDNA that served as material.

Participant ages covered about 18 to 100 years across 24 US areas. Produced via immunoSEQ multiplex PCR; TCRdb's table is partial and in-frame only. The table includes 300,000 to 350,000 clones, around 90% detected once. Sequencing was performed on PBMCs or T cells enriched from blood (not recorded which). The TCR comes from a young man who had recovered from COVID-19.

CDR3 amino acids: CASSLVVRQSAFF. Here the CDR3 DNA reads TGTGCCAGCAGCTTAGTGGTTCGTCAGTCGGCTTTCTTT. The chain uses TRBV7-8 and TRBJ1-1; no clear D. V was cut by 1 base and J by 11 bases, with 14 bases left in between. The germline V gene has CDR1 SGHVS and CDR2 FQNEAQ. The CDR3 runs 13 residues.